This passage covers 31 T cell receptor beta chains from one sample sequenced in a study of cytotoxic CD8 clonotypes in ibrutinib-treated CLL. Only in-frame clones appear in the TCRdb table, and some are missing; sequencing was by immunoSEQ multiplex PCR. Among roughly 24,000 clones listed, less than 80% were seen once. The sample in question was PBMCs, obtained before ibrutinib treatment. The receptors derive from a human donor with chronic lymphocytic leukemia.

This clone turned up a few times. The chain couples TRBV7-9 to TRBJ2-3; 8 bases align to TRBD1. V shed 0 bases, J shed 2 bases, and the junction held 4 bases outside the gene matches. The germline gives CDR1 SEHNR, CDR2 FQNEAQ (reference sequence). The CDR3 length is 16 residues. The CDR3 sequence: CASSLARQGNTDTQYF. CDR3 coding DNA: TGTGCCAGCAGCTTAGCGCGACAGGGGAACACAGATACGCAGTATTTT.

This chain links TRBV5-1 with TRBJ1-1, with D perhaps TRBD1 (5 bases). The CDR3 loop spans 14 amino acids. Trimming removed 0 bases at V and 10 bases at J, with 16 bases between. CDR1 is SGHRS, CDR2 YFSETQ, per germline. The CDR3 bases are TGCGCCAGCAGCTTGGCTGGGGCCCCAGGTGTAGCTTTCTTT. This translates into CASSLAGAPGVAFF.

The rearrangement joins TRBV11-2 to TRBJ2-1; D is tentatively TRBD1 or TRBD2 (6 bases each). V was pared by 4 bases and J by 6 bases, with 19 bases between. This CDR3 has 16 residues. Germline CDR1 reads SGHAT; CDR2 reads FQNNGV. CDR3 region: CASSSEGGGPLNEQFF. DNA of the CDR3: TGTGCCAGCAGCTCCGAGGGGGGAGGCCCCCTCAATGAGCAGTTCTTC.

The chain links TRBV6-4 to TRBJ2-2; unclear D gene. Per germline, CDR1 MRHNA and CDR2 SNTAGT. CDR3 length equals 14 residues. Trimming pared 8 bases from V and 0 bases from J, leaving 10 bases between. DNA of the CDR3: TGTGCCAGCTCAGTAGGGCCGAACACCGGGGAGCTGTTTTTT. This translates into CASSVGPNTGELFF.

CDR3 in amino acids: CASSLTSGWEQFF. CDR3 sequence (DNA): TGCGCCAGCAGCCTTACTAGCGGGTGGGAGCAGTTCTTC. The J gene is TRBJ2-1, the V gene TRBV4-1, with 9 bases lining up with TRBD2. The V and J ends lost 4 bases and 10 bases, in that order; junction bases with no gene match: 5. The CDR3 consists of 13 residues. The germline V gene has CDR1 MGHRA and CDR2 YSYEKL.

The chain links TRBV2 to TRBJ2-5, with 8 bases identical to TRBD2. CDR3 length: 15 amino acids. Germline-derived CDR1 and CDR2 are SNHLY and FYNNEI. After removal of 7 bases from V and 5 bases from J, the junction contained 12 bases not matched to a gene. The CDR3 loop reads CASTEGGGRSETQYF. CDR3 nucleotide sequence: TGTGCCAGCACCGAGGGGGGCGGGAGGTCGGAGACCCAGTACTTC.

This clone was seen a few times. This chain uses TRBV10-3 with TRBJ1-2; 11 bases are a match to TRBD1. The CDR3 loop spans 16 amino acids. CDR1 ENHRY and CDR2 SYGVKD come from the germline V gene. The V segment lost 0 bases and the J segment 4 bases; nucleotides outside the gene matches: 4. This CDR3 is CAISESGTGGIYGYTF. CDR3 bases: TGTGCCATCAGTGAGTCGGGGACAGGGGGAATCTATGGCTACACCTTC.

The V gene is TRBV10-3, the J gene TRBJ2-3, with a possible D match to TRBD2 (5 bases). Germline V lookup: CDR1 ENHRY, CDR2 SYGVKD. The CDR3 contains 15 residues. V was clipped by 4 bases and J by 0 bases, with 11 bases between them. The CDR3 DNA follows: TGTGCCATCAGTGTCCGTAGCGCTAGCACAGATACGCAGTATTTT. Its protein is CAISVRSASTDTQYF.

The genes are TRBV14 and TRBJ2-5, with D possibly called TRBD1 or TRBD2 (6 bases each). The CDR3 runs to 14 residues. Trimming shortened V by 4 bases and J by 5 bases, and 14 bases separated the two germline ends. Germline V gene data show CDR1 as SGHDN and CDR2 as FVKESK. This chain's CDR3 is CASSRRGGEETQYF. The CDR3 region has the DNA TGTGCCAGCAGCCGCAGGGGAGGCGAGGAGACCCAGTACTTC.

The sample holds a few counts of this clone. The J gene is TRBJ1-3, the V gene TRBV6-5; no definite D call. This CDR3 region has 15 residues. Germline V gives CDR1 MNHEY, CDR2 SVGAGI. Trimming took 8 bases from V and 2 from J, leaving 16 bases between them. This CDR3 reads CASLVLAGTGNTIYF. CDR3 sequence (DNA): TGTGCCAGCTTAGTTTTGGCAGGTACTGGAAACACCATATATTTT.

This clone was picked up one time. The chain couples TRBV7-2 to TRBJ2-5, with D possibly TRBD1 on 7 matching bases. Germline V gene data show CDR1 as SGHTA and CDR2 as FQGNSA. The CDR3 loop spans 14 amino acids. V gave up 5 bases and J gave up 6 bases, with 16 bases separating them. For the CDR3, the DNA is TGTGCCAGCAGCCTGGGGGGACAGTCAAAGACCCAGTACTTC. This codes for CASSLGGQSKTQYF.

CDR3 loop: CASSLDLFISYEQYF. The DNA of the CDR3 is TGTGCCAGCAGCTTGGATCTTTTTATCTCCTACGAGCAGTACTTC. V gene TRBV5-8 combines with J gene TRBJ2-7; D is ambiguous. This CDR3 region has 15 residues. Germline-derived CDR1 and CDR2 are SGHTS and YDEGEE. Deletions cut 0 bases from V and 0 bases from J, with 10 bases between.

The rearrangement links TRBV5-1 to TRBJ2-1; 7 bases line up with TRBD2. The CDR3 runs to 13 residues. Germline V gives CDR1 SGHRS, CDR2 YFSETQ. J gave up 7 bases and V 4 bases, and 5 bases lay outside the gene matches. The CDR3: CASSSGTQNEQFF. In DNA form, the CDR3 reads TGCGCCAGCAGCAGCGGGACTCAAAATGAGCAGTTCTTC.

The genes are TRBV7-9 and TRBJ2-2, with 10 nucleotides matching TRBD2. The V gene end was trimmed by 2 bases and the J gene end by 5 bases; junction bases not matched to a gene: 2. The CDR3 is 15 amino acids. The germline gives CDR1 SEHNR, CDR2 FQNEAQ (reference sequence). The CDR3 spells CASSLTSGKTGELFF. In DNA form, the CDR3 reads TGTGCCAGCAGCTTAACTAGCGGGAAAACCGGGGAGCTGTTTTTT.

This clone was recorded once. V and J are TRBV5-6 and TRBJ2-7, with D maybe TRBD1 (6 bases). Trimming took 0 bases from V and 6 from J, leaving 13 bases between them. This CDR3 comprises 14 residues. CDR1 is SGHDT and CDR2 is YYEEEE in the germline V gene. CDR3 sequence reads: CASSLEQGLGEQYF. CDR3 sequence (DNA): TGTGCCAGCAGCTTGGAACAGGGTCTGGGCGAGCAGTACTTC.

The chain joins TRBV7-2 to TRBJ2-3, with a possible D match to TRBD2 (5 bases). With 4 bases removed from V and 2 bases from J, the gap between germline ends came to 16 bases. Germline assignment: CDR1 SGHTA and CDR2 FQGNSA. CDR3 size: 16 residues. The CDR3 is CASSYSGWGDTDTQYF. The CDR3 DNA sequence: TGTGCCAGCAGCTACTCGGGTTGGGGAGACACAGATACGCAGTATTTT.

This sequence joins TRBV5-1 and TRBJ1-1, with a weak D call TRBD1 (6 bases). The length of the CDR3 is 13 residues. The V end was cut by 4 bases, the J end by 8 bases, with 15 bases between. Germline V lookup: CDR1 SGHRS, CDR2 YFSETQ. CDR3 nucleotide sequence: TGCGCCAGCAGCCTCTATGGGCAGGGGGAAGCTTTCTTT. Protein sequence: CASSLYGQGEAFF.

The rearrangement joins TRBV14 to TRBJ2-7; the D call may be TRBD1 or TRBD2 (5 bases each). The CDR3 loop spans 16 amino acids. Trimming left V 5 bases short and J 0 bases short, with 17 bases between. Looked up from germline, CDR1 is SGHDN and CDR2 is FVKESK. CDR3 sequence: CASSSPEGPSSYEQYF. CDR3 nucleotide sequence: TGTGCCAGCAGCTCACCTGAGGGGCCAAGCTCCTACGAGCAGTACTTC.

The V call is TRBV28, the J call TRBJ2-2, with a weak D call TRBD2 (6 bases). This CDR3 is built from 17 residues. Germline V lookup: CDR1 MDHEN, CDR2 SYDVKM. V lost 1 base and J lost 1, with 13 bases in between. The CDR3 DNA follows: TGTGCCAGCAGTTTATTAGGAGTGGGGGGGAACACCGGGGAGCTGTTTTTT. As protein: CASSLLGVGGNTGELFF. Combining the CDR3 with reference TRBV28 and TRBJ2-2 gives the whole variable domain DVKVTQSSRYLVKRTGEKVFLECVQDMDHENMFWYRQDPGLGLRLIYFSYDVKMKEKGDIPEGYSVSREKKERFSLILESASTNQTSMYLCASSLLGVGGNTGELFFGEGSRLTVL.

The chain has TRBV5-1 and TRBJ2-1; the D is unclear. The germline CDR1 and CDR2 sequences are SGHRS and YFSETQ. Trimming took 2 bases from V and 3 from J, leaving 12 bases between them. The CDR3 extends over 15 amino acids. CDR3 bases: TGCGCCAGCAGCTTATCCGCAACCCTCTACAATGAGCAGTTCTTC. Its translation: CASSLSATLYNEQFF.

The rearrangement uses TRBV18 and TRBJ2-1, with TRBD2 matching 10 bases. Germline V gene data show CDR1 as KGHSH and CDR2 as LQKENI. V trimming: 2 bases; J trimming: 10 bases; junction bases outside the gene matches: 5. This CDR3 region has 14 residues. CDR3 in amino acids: CASSPTLAGDEQFF. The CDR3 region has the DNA TGTGCCAGCTCACCAACCCTAGCGGGAGACGAGCAGTTCTTC.

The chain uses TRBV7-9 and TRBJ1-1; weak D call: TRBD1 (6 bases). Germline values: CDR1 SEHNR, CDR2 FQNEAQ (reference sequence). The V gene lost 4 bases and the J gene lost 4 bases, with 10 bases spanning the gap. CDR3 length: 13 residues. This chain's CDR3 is CASSSQGGTEAFF. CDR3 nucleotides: TGTGCCAGCAGCTCACAGGGAGGCACTGAAGCTTTCTTT. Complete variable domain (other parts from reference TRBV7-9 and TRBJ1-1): DTGVSQNPRHKITKRGQNVTFRCDPISEHNRLYWYRQTLGQGPEFLTYFQNEAQLEKSRLLSDRFSAERPKGSFSTLEIQRTEQGDSAMYLCASSSQGGTEAFFGQGTRLTVV.

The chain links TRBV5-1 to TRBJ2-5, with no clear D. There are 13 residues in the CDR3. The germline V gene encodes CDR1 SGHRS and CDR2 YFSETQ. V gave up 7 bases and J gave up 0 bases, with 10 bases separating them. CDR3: CASRAPYQETQYF. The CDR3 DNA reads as TGCGCCAGCCGGGCCCCGTACCAAGAGACCCAGTACTTC.

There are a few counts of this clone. In DNA form, the CDR3 reads TGTGCCGTTGGACGGGGCACAGATACGCAGTATTTT. As protein: CAVGRGTDTQYF. The genes are TRBV6-5 and TRBJ2-3; D is undetermined. Germline values: CDR1 MNHEY, CDR2 SVGAGI. V was shortened by 11 bases and J by 1 base, with 10 bases between the two germline ends. The CDR3 spans 12 residues.

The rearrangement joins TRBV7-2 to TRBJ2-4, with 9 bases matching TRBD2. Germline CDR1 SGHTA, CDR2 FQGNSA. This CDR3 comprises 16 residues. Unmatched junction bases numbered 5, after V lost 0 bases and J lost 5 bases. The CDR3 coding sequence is TGTGCCAGCAGCTTAGCAGGCGGGAGGGCCGAAAACATTCAGTACTTC. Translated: CASSLAGGRAENIQYF.

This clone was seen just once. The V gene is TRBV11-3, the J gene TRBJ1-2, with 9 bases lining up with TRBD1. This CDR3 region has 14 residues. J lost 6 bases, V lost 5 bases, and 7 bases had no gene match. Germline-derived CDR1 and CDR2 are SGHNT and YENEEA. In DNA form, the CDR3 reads TGTGCCAGCAGCCGGACAGGGGTGGTTAATGGCTACACCTTC. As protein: CASSRTGVVNGYTF.

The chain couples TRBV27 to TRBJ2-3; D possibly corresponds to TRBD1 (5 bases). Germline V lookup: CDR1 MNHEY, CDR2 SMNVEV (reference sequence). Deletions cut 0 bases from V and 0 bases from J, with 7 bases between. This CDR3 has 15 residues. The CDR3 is CASSLSKGSTDTQYF. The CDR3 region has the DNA TGTGCCAGCAGTTTATCTAAGGGGAGCACAGATACGCAGTATTTT.

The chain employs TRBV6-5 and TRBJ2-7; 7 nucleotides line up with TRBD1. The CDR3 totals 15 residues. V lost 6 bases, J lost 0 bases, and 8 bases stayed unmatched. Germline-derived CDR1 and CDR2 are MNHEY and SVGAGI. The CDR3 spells CASRLRDSPSYEQYF. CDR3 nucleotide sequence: TGTGCCAGCAGGCTCCGGGACAGTCCCTCCTACGAGCAGTACTTC.

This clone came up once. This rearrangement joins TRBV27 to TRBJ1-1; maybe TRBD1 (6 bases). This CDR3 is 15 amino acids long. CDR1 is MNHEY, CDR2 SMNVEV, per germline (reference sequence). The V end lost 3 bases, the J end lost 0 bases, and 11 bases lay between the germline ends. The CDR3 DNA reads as TGTGCCAGCAGTTTCCGGACAGACTTGAACACTGAAGCTTTCTTT. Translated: CASSFRTDLNTEAFF.

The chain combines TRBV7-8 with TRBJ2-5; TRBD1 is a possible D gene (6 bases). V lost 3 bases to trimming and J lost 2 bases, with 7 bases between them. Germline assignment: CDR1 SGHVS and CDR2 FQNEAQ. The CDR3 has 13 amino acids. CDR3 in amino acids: CASSFTGQETQYF. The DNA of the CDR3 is TGTGCCAGCAGCTTTACAGGGCAAGAGACCCAGTACTTC.

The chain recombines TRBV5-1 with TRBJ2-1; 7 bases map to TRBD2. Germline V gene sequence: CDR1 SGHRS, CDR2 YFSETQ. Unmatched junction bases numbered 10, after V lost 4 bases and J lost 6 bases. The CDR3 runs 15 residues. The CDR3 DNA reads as TGCGCCAGCAGCGGCGGACTAGGCGGAACCAATGAGCAGTTCTTC. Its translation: CASSGGLGGTNEQFF.